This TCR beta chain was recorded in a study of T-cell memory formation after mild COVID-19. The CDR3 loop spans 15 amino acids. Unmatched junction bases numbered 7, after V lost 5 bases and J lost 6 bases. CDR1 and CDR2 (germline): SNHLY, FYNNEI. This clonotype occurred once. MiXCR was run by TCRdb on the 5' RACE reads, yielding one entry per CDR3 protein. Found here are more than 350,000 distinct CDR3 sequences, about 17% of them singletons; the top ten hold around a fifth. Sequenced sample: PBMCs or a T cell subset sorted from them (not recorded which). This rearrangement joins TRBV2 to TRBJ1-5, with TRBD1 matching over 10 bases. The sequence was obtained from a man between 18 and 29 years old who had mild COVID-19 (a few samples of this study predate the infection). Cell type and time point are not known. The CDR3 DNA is TGTGCCAGCAGTACGGACCGGGACAGGGGTCAGCCCCAGCATTTT. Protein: CASSTDRDRGQPQHF.